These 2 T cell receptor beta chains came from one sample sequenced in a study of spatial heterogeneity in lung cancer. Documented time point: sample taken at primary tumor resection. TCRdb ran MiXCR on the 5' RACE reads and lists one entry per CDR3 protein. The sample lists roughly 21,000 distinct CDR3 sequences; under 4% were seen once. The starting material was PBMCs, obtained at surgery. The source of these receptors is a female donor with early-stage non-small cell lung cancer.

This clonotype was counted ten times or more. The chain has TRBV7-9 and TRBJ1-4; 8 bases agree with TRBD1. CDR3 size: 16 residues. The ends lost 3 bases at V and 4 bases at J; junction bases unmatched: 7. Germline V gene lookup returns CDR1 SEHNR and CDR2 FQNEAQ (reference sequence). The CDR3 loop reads CASSFIGQGNNEKLFF. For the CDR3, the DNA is TGTGCCAGCAGCTTTATCGGACAGGGAAATAATGAAAAACTGTTTTTT.

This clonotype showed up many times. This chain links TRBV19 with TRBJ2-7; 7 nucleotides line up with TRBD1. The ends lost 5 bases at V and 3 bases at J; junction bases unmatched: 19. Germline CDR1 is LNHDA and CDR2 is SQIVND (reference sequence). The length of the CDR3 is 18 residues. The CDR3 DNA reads TGTGCCAGTAGTGAATATACTCTCCGGGACAGCGAAATCTACGAGCAGTACTTC. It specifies CASSEYTLRDSEIYEQYF.